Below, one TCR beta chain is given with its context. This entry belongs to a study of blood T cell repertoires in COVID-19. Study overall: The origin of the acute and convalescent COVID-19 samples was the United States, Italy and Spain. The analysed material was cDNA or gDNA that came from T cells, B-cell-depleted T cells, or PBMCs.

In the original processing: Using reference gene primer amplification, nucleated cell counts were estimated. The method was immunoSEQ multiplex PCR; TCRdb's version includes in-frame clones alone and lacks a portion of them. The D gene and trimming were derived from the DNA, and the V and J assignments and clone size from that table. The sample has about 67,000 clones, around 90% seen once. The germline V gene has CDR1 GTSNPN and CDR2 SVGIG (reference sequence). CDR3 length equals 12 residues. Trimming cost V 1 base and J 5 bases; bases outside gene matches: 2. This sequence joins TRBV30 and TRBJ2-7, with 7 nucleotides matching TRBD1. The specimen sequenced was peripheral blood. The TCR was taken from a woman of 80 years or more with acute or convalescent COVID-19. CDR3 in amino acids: CAWSGDSHEQYF. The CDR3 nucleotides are TGTGCCTGGAGTGGGGACAGCCACGAGCAGTACTTC.